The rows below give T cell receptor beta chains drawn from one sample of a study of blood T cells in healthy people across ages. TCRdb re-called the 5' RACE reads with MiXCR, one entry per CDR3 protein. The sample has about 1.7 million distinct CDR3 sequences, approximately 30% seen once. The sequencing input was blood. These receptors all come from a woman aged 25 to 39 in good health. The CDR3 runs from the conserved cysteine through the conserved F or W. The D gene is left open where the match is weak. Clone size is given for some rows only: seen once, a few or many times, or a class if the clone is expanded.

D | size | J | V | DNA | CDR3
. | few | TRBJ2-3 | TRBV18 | TGTGCCAGCTCACAAAAAACAGGCACAGATACGCAGTATTTT | CASSQKTGTDTQYF
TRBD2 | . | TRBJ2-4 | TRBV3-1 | TGTGCCAGCAGCCAAGAGAGTAGAGATGGCGGGAGGTCAAGTGAGCAGTACTTC | CASSQESRDGGRSSEQYF
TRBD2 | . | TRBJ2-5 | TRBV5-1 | TGCGCCAGCAGATCCGGCGGGAGAACCAGTCAAGAGACCCAGTACTTC | CASRSGGRTSQETQYF
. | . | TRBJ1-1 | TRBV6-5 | TGTGCCAGCCAGGGGCTCGCTGAAGCTTTCTTT | CASQGLAEAFF
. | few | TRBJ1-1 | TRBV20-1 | TGCAGTGCTAGAAAAGGGTCCAATCAAGCTTTCTTT | CSARKGSNQAFF
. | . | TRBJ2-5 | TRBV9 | TGTGCCAGCAGCGTGGGGGGCAGGGGGGTCGACGAGCGGTACTTC | CASSVGGRGVDERYF
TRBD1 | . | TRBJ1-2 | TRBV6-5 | TGTGCCAGCAGTTACCGGACAGGATCTCGCTATGGCTACACCTTC | CASSYRTGSRYGYTF
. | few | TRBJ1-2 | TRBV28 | TGTGCCAGCAGTTTATGGGGGCAGGTCCATGGCTACACCTTC | CASSLWGQVHGYTF
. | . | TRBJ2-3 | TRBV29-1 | TGCAGCGCCCTGCGTGGGGTTGTCACAGATACGCAGTATTTT | CSALRGVVTDTQYF
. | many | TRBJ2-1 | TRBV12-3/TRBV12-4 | TGTGCCAGCAGTTCCCGGGAAGACAATGAGCAGTTCTTC | CASSSREDNEQFF
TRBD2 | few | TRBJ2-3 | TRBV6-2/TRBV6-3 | TGTGCCAGCAGTTACTATGGCGGGAGAACCAGCACAGATACGCAGTATTTT | CASSYYGGRTSTDTQYF
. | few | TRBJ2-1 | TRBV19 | TGTGCCAGTAGTATTCGAGCCTACAATGAGCAGTTCTTC | CASSIRAYNEQFF
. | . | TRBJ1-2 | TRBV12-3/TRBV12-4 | TGTGCCAGCAGTTTGTGGAGGGTAGATGGCTACACCTTC | CASSLWRVDGYTF
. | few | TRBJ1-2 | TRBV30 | TGTGCCTGGAGCGTCCAGAACTATGGCTACACCTTC | CAWSVQNYGYTF
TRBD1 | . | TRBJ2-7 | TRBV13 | TGTGCCAGCAGCCGTCGGACAGGGGGCTTTTTAGGATCCTACAATGAGCAGTACTTC | CASSRRTGGFLGSYNEQYF
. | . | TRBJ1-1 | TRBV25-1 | TGTGCCAGCAGTGCAATGAGGAACACTGAAGCCTTCTTT | CASSAMRNTEAFF
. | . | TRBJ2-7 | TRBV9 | TGTGCCAGCAGCGTCTCAGGGGTCCCCGGCTCCTACGAGCAGTACTTC | CASSVSGVPGSYEQYF
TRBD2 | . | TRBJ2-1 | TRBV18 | TGTGCCTGCTCTGGGACTAGCGGCTACAATGAGCAGTTCTTC | CACSGTSGYNEQFF
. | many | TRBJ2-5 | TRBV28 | TGTGCCAGCAGTTTATCTACTACAGGGCCCCAAGAGACCCAGTACTTC | CASSLSTTGPQETQYF
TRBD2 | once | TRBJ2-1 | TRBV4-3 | TGCGCCAGCAGCCAAGATGCCCGGGGGGGCTACAATGAGCAGTTCTTC | CASSQDARGGYNEQFF
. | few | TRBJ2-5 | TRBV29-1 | TGCAGCGTTGGTGGGGGTAGGGAGTACCAAGAGACCCAGTACTTC | CSVGGGREYQETQYF
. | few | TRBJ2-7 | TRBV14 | TGTGCCAGCAGCCAAGAGCCCCTCGAGCAGTACTTC | CASSQEPLEQYF
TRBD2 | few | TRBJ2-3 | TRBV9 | TGTGCCAGCAGCGTAGGGTCCCTAGCGGGGTTCACAGATACGCAGTATTTT | CASSVGSLAGFTDTQYF
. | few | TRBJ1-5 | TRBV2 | TGTGCCAGCAGTGACTCCGTGGGGCAGCCCCAGCATTTT | CASSDSVGQPQHF
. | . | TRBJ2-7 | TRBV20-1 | TGCAGTGCTAGGTCCCGGGACCTATACGAGCAGTACTTC | CSARSRDLYEQYF
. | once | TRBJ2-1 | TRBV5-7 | TGTGTCAGCAGCGCGGACGGGGGCTACAATGAGCAGTTCTTC | CVSSADGGYNEQFF
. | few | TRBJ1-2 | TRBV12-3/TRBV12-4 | TGTGCCAGCAGTTTATGGGACCCATATACTCAGGAGGGCTACACCTTC | CASSLWDPYTQEGYTF
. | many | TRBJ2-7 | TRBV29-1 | TGCAGCGTTGAATGGGCAGGGGCCTACGAGCAGTACTTC | CSVEWAGAYEQYF
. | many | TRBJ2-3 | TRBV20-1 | TGCAGTGCTAGTGAGGGCCCGGACGGCGACTTCACAGATACGCAGTATTTT | CSASEGPDGDFTDTQYF
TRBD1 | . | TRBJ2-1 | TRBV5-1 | TGCGCCAGCAGCTCGCCCAGACAGGGGCCCAATGAGCAGTTCTTC | CASSSPRQGPNEQFF
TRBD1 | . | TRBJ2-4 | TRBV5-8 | TGTGCCAGCAGCCATCGGGACAGCATTCAGTACTTC | CASSHRDSIQYF
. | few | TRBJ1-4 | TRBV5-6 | TGTGCCAGCAGCGGACGGTTCCGACTTGGAAAACTGTTTTTT | CASSGRFRLGKLFF
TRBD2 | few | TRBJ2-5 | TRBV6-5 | TGTGCCAGCAGTTACTCCGGACTAGCGGTAGAGACCCAGTACTTC | CASSYSGLAVETQYF
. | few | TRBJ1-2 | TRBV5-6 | TGTGCCAGTAGCTCCGACTACTATGGCTACACCTTC | CASSSDYYGYTF
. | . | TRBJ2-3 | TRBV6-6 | TGTGCCAACAGCTCTCGACAGCATACGCAGTATTTT | CANSSRQHTQYF
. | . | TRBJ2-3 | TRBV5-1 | TGCGCCAGCAGATTGGACGCGGAGACAGATACGCAGTATTTT | CASRLDAETDTQYF
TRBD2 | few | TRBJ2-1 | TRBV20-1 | TGCAGTGCTAGTCGGACTAGCGGGTACAGCGAGCAGTTCTTC | CSASRTSGYSEQFF
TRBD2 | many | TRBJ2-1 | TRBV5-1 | TGCGCCAGCAGCTTGTCCGGGACTAGCGGGAGCAATGAGCAGTTCTTC | CASSLSGTSGSNEQFF
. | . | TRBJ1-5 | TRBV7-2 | TGTGCCAGCAGCTCGGGGAGAGGCGATTATCAGCCCCAGCATTTT | CASSSGRGDYQPQHF
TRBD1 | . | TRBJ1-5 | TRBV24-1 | TGTGCCACCAGTGAAACCCGGGACAGGGGGGGGAGCAATCAGCCCCAGCATTTT | CATSETRDRGGSNQPQHF